Following are 2 T cell receptor beta chains from one sample sequenced in a study of blood T cell repertoires in COVID-19. This table comes from immunoSEQ multiplex PCR, and its TCRdb copy is limited to in-frame clones, with some not included. Of some 220,000 clones in the sample, 80% to 85% were seen once. Sequences were obtained from peripheral blood. These TCRs come from a woman aged 55 to 70 with acute or convalescent COVID-19.

The chain couples TRBV18 to TRBJ1-3; 7 bases map to TRBD1. Germline V lookup: CDR1 KGHSH, CDR2 LQKENI. V dropped 1 base and J dropped 4; count of bases not matched to a gene: 4. The CDR3 totals 15 residues. The CDR3 DNA is TGTGCCAGCTCACCACAGGGGGCGAGCGGAAACACCATATATTTT. Protein sequence: CASSPQGASGNTIYF. Supplemented by reference TRBV18 and TRBJ1-3, the full variable domain reads NAGVMQNPRHLVRRRGQEARLRCSPMKGHSHVYWYRQLPEEGLKFMVYLQKENIIDESGMPKERFSAEFPKEGPSILRIQQVVRGDSAAYFCASSPQGASGNTIYFGEGSWLTVV.

The chain has TRBV5-1 and TRBJ1-2, with D possibly TRBD1 on 5 matching bases. Per germline, CDR1 SGHRS and CDR2 YFSETQ. The CDR3 loop spans 13 amino acids. Trimming pared 7 bases from V and 3 bases from J, leaving 13 bases between. The CDR3 bases are TGCGCCAGCGCACAGGCAAGCTACTATGGCTACACCTTC. It encodes CASAQASYYGYTF.